This T cell receptor (beta chain) was obtained from a study of blood T cell repertoires in COVID-19. About this clone itself: No conserved phenylalanine or tryptophan is present at the end of the CDR3, so a read error is the likely explanation. It is unclear where the CDR3 begins or ends on the DNA, so no DNA is shown, and the CDR3 is as TCRdb lists it.

From germline, CDR1 is MNHEY and CDR2 SVGAGI. The CDR3 length equals 15 residues, ends included. The data were produced by immunoSEQ multiplex PCR, yet TCRdb's version contains in-frame clones alone and is incomplete. Among 35,000 or so clones listed, 85% to 90% were seen once. The chain joins TRBV6-5 to TRBJ2-7; the D call TRBD2 from the table was never checked on the DNA. The specimen sequenced was peripheral blood. This clonotype was obtained from a man in his sixties or seventies with acute or convalescent COVID-19. The CDR3 sequence: CASSYGDRGLAGGCL.